The sequence of this TCR beta chain was determined in a study of STAT5B mutations in CD4+ large granular lymphocyte leukemia. This CDR3 is 13 amino acids long. TCRdb's table, derived via immunoSEQ multiplex PCR, lists solely in-frame clones and lacks some. Here the sample spans fewer than 30,000 clones, around 72% being singletons. This receptor was identified in a human donor in good health. This rearrangement joins TRBV21-1 to TRBJ2-1. TRBV21-1 is shown as a pseudogene. The sequenced material came from CD4+ T cells from blood buffy coats. The CDR3 is CASSVTQGGEQFF. In DNA form, the CDR3 reads TGTGCCAGCAGCGTAACACAGGGAGGTGAGCAGTTCTTC.